Reported below is one T cell receptor beta chain. These data belong to a study of T cells in tuberculosis. About the research overall: A South African cohort included IGRA-negative adolescents, latently infected IGRA-positive adolescents and adults with active tuberculosis.

Using immunoSEQ multiplex PCR, the repertoire was profiled, and TCRdb retains in-frame clones only, with some absent. The data contain under 45,000 clones, about 91% of them singletons. Time point described: new active TB diagnosis, blood taken before or within 7 days of starting treatment. The CDR3 runs to 14 residues. Looked up from germline, CDR1 is SGHNT and CDR2 is YYREEE (reference sequence). The ends were cut back, 1 base at V and 4 bases at J, with 12 bases in the middle. This receptor was taken from an adult with tuberculosis. The chain links TRBV5-4 to TRBJ2-7; possibly TRBD1 for D (6 bases). The specimen comprised PBMCs, sampled at tuberculosis diagnosis. The CDR3, as DNA: TGTGCCAGCAGCTTGAAACAGGGCCAGTACGAGCAGTACTTC. Translation: CASSLKQGQYEQYF.